This TCR beta chain is drawn from a study of blood T cell repertoires in COVID-19. The CDR3 is 17 amino acids. Trimming at V came to 4 bases and at J to 2 bases, leaving 12 bases not matched to a gene. Germline V CDR1 and CDR2: LGHDT, YNNKEL (reference sequence). Per the authors' pipeline: By means of reference gene primer amplification, nucleated cell counts were estimated. Clones were sequenced by immunoSEQ multiplex PCR, and TCRdb holds only the in-frame ones, with some missing. V, J and clone size are those of that table, while D and trimming were read from the DNA. The sample lists approximately 220,000 clones; more than 75% were seen once.

This chain connects TRBV3-1 (or the pseudogene TRBV3-2) to TRBJ1-2, with TRBD1 matching over 8 bases. The source material was PBMCs or T cells enriched from blood (not recorded which). This TCR came from a woman aged 40 to 50 with acute COVID-19. CDR3 bases: TGTGCCAGCAGCCGAGCCGCGCGGACAGGGTCGAACTATGGCTACACCTTC. Translation: CASSRAARTGSNYGYTF.